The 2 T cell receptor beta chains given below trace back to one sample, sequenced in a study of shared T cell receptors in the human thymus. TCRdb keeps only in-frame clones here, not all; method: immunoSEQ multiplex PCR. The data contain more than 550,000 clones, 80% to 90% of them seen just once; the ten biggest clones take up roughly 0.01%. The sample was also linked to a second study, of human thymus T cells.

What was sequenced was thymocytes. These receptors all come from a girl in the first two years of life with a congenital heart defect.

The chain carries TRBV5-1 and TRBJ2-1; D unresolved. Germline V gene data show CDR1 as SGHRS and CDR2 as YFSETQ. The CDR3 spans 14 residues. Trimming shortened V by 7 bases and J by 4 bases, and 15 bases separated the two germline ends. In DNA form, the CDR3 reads TGCGCCAGCGGTCTAGTGTCCCCTTACAATGAGCAGTTCTTC. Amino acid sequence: CASGLVSPYNEQFF.

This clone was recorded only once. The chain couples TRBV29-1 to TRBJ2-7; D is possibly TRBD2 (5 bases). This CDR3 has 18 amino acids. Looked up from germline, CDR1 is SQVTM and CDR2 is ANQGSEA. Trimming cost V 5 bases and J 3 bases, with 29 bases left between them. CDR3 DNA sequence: TGCAGCGTTCTTTCAGGAGAGAACGGCCCCGGACTCGGCTACGAGCAGTACTTC. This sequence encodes CSVLSGENGPGLGYEQYF.